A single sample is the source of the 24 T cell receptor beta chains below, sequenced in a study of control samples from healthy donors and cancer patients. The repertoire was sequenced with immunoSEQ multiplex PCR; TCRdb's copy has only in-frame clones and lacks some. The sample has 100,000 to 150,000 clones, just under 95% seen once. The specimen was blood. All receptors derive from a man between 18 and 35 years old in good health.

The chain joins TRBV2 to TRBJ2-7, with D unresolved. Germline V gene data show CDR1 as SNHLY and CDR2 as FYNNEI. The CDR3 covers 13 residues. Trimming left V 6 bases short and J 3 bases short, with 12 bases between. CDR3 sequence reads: CASRIQDVYEQYF. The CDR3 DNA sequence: TGTGCCAGCAGGATCCAGGATGTCTACGAGCAGTACTTC.

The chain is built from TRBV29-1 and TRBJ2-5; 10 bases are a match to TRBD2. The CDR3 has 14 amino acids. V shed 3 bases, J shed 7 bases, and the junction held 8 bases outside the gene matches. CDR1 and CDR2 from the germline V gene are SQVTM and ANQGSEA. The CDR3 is CSVEALAGPGTQYF. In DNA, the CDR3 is TGCAGCGTTGAGGCACTAGCGGGGCCGGGGACCCAGTACTTC.

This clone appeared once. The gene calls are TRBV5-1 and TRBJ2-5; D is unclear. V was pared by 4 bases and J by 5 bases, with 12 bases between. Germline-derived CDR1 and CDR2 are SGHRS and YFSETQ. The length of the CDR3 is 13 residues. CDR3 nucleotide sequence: TGCGCCAGCAGCCCGGACGGTGGGGAGACCCAGTACTTC. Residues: CASSPDGGETQYF.

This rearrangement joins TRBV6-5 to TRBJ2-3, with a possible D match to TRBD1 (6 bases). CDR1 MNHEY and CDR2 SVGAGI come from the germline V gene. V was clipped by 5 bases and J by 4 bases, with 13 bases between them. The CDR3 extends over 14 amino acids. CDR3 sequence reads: CASSTGFPPDTQYF. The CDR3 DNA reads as TGTGCCAGCAGTACAGGGTTTCCCCCAGATACGCAGTATTTT.

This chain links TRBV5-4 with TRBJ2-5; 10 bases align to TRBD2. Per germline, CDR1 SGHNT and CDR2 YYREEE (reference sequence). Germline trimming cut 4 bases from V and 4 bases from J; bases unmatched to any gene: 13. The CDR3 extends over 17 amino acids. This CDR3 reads CASSPTSGAGGGETQYF. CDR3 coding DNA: TGTGCCAGCAGCCCAACTAGCGGGGCTGGGGGGGGAGAGACCCAGTACTTC.

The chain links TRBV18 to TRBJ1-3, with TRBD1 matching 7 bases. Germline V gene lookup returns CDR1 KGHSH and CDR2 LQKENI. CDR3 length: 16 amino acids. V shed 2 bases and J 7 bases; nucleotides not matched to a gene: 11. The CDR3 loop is CASSPSATGSGNTIYF. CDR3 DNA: TGTGCCAGCTCACCATCCGCGACAGGGAGCGGCAACACCATATATTTT. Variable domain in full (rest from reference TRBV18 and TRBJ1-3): NAGVMQNPRHLVRRRGQEARLRCSPMKGHSHVYWYRQLPEEGLKFMVYLQKENIIDESGMPKERFSAEFPKEGPSILRIQQVVRGDSAAYFCASSPSATGSGNTIYFGEGSWLTVV.

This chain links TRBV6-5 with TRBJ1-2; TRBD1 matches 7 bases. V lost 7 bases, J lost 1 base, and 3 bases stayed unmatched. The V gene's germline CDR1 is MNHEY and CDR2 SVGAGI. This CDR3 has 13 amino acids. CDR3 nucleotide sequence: TGTGCCAGCACACGGGACAGTAACTATGGCTACACCTTC. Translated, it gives CASTRDSNYGYTF.

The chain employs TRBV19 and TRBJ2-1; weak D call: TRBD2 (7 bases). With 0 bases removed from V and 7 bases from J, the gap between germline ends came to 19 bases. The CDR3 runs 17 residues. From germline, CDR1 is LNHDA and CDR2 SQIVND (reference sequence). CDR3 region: CASSIDNREGPGNEQFF. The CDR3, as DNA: TGTGCCAGTAGTATAGATAACAGGGAGGGTCCCGGAAATGAGCAGTTCTTC.

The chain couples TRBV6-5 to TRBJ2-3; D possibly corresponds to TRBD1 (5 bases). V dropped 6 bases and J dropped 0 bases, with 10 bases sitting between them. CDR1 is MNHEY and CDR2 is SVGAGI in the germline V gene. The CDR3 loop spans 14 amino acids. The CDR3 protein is CASRGLLSTDTQYF. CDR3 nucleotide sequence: TGTGCCAGCAGGGGGCTCCTTAGCACAGATACGCAGTATTTT.

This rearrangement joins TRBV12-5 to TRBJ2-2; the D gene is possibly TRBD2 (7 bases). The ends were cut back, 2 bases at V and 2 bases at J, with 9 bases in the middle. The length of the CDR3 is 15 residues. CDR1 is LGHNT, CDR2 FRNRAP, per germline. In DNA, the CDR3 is TGTGCTAGTGGTTTGCGGGGGGCTAACACCGGGGAGCTGTTTTTT. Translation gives CASGLRGANTGELFF.

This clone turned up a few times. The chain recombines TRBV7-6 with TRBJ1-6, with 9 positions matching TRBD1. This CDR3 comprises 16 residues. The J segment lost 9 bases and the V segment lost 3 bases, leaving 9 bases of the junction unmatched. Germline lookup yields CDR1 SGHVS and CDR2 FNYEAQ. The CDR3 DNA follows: TGTGCCAGCAGCTTCCTCGGACAGGGGATGGGTTCACCCCTCCACTTT. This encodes CASSFLGQGMGSPLHF.

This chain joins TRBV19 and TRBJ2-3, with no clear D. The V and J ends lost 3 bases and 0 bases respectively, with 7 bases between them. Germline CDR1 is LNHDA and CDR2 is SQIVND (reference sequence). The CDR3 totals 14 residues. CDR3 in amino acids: CASSIPQSTDTQYF. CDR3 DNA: TGTGCCAGTAGTATTCCTCAGAGCACAGATACGCAGTATTTT.

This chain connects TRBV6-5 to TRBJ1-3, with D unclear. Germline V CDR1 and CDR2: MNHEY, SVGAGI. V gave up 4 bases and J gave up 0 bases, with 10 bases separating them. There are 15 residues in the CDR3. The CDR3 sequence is CASSSRGNSGNTIYF. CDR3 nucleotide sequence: TGTGCCAGCAGTTCGCGGGGTAACTCTGGAAACACCATATATTTT.

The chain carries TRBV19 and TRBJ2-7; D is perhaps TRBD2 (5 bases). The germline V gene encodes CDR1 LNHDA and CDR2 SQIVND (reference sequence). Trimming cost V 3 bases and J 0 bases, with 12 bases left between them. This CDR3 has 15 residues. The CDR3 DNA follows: TGTGCCAGTAGTATTGACTGGGAGAGCTCCTACGAGCAGTACTTC. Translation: CASSIDWESSYEQYF.

The CDR3 sequence: CASSVAGGSTNEKLFF. The DNA for the CDR3 is TGTGCCAGCAGCGTAGCTGGGGGATCAACTAATGAAAAACTGTTTTTT. The chain is built from TRBV9 and TRBJ1-4; D may be TRBD1 (5 bases). Trimming cost V 0 bases and J 0 bases, with 9 bases left between them. The CDR3 totals 16 residues. From germline, CDR1 is SGDLS and CDR2 YYNGEE.

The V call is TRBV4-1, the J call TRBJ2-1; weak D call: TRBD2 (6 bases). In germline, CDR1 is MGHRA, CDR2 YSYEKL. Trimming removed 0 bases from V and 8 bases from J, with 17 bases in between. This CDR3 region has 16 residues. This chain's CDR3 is CASSQDWRAGWDEQFF. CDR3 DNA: TGCGCCAGCAGCCAAGATTGGAGGGCAGGGTGGGATGAGCAGTTCTTC.

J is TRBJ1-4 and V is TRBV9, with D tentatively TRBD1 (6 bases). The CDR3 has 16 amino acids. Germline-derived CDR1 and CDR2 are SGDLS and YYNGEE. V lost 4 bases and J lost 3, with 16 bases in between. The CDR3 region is CASSQGNLMANEKLFF. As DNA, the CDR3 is TGTGCCAGCAGCCAGGGGAATTTAATGGCTAATGAAAAACTGTTTTTT.

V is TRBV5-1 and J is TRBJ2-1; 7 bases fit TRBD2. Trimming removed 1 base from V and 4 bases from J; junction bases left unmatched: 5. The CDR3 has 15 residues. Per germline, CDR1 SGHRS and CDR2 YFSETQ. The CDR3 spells CASSLNGRGYNEQFF. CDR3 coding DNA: TGCGCCAGCAGCTTGAACGGGCGGGGGTACAATGAGCAGTTCTTC.

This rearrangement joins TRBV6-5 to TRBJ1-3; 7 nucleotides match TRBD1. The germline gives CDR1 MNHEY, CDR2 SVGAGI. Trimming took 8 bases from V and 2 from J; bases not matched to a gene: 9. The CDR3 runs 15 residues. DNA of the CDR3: TGTGCCAGCCACCGAACGACAGGGACTGGAAACACCATATATTTT. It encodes CASHRTTGTGNTIYF.

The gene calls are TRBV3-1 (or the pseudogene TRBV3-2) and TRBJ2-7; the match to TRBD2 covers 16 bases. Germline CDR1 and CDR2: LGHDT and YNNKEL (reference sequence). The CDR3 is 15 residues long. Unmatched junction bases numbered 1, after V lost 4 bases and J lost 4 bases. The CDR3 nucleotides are TGTGCCAGCAGCCCGGGACTAGCGGGGGGGTACGAGCAGTACTTC. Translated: CASSPGLAGGYEQYF.

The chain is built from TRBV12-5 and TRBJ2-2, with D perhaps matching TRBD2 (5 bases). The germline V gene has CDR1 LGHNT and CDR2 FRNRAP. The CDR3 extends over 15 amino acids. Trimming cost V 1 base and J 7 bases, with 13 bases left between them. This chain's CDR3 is CASGLARRGFGELFF. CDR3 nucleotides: TGTGCTAGTGGTTTGGCACGCCGGGGTTTCGGGGAGCTGTTTTTT.

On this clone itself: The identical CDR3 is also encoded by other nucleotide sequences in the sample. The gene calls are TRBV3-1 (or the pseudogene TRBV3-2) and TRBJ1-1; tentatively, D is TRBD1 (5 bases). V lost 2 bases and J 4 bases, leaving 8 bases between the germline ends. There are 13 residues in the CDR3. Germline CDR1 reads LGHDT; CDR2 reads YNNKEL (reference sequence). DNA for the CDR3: TGTGCCAGCAGCCAACAGGGAGGCACTGAAGCTTTCTTT. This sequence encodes CASSQQGGTEAFF.

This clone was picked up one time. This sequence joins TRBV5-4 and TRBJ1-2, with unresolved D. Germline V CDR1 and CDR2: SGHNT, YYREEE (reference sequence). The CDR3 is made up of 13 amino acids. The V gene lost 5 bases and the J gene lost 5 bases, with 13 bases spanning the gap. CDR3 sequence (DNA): TGTGCCAGCAGGGCAAGGGAGGGATATGGCTACACCTTC. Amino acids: CASRAREGYGYTF. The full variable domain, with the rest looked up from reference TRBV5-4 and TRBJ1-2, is ETGVTQSPTHLIKTRGQQVTLRCSSQSGHNTVSWYQQALGQGPQFIFQYYREEENGRGNFPPRFSGLQFPNYSSELNVNALELDDSALYLCASRAREGYGYTFGSGTRLTVV.

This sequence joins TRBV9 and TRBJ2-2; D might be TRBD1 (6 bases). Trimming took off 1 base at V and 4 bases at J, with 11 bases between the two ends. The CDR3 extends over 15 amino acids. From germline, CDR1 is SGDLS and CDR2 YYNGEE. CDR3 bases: TGTGCCAGCAGCGTACTCGGGACAACCACCGGGGAGCTGTTTTTT. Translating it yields CASSVLGTTTGELFF.